These 10 T cell receptor beta chains came from one sample sequenced in a study of T cell changes during pregnancy in multiple sclerosis (dated by TCRdb to the late 2010s). The library was built by means of the immunoSEQ multiplex PCR assay. TCRdb limited this immuneACCESS table to in-frame rearrangements with V and J called. A share of clones is missing; checked studies link under half to unresolved V genes, and the rest is unexplained. The sample profile shows 17,000 or so clones; 88% of them were found once. The ten largest make up around an eighth of the sample. The sample in question was CD8+ T cells from peripheral blood mononuclear cells, obtained after pregnancy. The receptors come from a female donor in good health, enrolled as a control in a pregnancy study.

The chain couples TRBV7-9 to TRBJ1-3; 7 bases fit TRBD1. Germline CDR1 and CDR2: SEHNR and FQNEAQ (reference sequence). CDR3 length: 15 residues. Trimming cost V 5 bases and J 4 bases; bases outside gene matches: 8. The CDR3 region is CASSQPGTVGNTIYF. CDR3 nucleotide sequence: TGTGCCAGCAGCCAGCCCGGGACAGTCGGAAACACCATATATTTT.

V usage is TRBV7-8 and J usage is TRBJ1-1; 12 bases fit TRBD1. Germline V lookup: CDR1 SGHVS, CDR2 FQNEAQ. Trimming removed 4 bases from V and 8 bases from J; junction bases left unmatched: 17. The CDR3 totals 18 residues. The CDR3 loop is CASSYPGRGQGAEGEAFF. CDR3 in DNA: TGTGCCAGCAGCTACCCAGGCAGGGGACAGGGGGCGGAAGGGGAAGCTTTCTTT.

The CDR3 region has the DNA TGTGCCAGCAGCTTAGTAAAAAACGCGAATGAGCAGTTCTTC. It is translated as CASSLVKNANEQFF. The V and J genes are TRBV7-9 and TRBJ2-1; D not certain. Germline CDR1 reads SEHNR; CDR2 reads FQNEAQ (reference sequence). There are 14 residues in the CDR3. V lost 1 base, J lost 7 bases, and 11 bases lay in between.

The chain uses TRBV28 and TRBJ2-1; TRBD2 might be the D (5 bases). The germline V gene encodes CDR1 MDHEN and CDR2 SYDVKM. The CDR3 runs to 14 residues. Trimming pared 3 bases from V and 8 bases from J, leaving 14 bases between. CDR3 coding DNA: TGTGCCAGCAGTTTTCGGGGAACTGGGGATGAGCAGTTCTTC. Its protein is CASSFRGTGDEQFF.

V and J are TRBV5-1 and TRBJ2-1, with D perhaps matching TRBD2 (6 bases). This CDR3 has 13 residues. Trimming stripped 3 bases from V and 9 bases from J, with 13 bases between. Germline lookup yields CDR1 SGHRS and CDR2 YFSETQ. The CDR3 loop is CASSWTGVFEQFF. The CDR3 DNA reads as TGCGCCAGCAGCTGGACGGGGGTGTTTGAGCAGTTCTTC. Together with reference TRBV5-1 and TRBJ2-1, the CDR3 gives the full variable domain: KAGVTQTPRYLIKTRGQQVTLSCSPISGHRSVSWYQQTPGQGLQFLFEYFSETQRNKGNFPGRFSGRQFSNSRSEMNVSTLELGDSALYLCASSWTGVFEQFFGPGTRLTVL.

The rearrangement uses TRBV19 and TRBJ1-1, with unresolved D. The germline V and J ends were trimmed by 3 bases and 7 bases, with 9 bases remaining between them. The CDR3 totals 12 residues. Germline V gene lookup returns CDR1 LNHDA and CDR2 SQIVND (reference sequence). The DNA of the CDR3 is TGTGCCAGTAGTATCCGGGGAAGTGAAGCTTTCTTT. Its protein product is CASSIRGSEAFF.

The chain has TRBV11-3 and TRBJ2-1, with 7 nucleotides matching TRBD1. V trimming: 0 bases; J trimming: 10 bases; junction bases outside the gene matches: 12. From germline, CDR1 is SGHNT and CDR2 YENEEA. This CDR3 contains 16 residues. The DNA of the CDR3 is TGTGCCAGCAGCTTAGATCGGGGACAGAATACTGGCGAGCAGTTCTTC. Translation gives CASSLDRGQNTGEQFF.

The rearrangement links TRBV2 to TRBJ2-3; no firm D call. V lost 1 base and J lost 0, with 8 bases in between. The CDR3 consists of 15 residues. The germline V gene encodes CDR1 SNHLY and CDR2 FYNNEI. The CDR3 bases are TGTGCCAGCAGTGAAGGGGCATTTAGCACAGATACGCAGTATTTT. It encodes CASSEGAFSTDTQYF. The variable domain in full, completed from reference TRBV2 and TRBJ2-3, reads EPEVTQTPSHQVTQMGQEVILRCVPISNHLYFYWYRQILGQKVEFLVSFYNNEISEKSEIFDDQFSVERPDGSNFTLKIRSTKLEDSAMYFCASSEGAFSTDTQYFGPGTRLTVL.

CDR3: CASSRSHLRDSDYNEQFF. The DNA of the CDR3 is TGTGCCAGCAGCCGATCACACCTCCGGGACAGCGATTACAATGAGCAGTTCTTC. The chain joins TRBV7-8 to TRBJ2-1; 7 bases agree with TRBD1. The V and J ends lost 5 bases and 4 bases, in that order; junction bases with no gene match: 17. Germline CDR1 reads SGHVS; CDR2 reads FQNEAQ. The length of the CDR3 is 18 residues.

CDR3 residues: CASSSGTGDGANVLTF. The CDR3 DNA sequence: TGTGCCAGCAGCTCCGGGACAGGAGACGGGGCCAACGTCCTGACTTTC. The chain employs TRBV28 and TRBJ2-6; 8 bases fit TRBD1. The CDR3 has 16 residues. The V gene's germline CDR1 is MDHEN and CDR2 SYDVKM. With 6 bases clipped from V and 4 bases from J, the junction kept 8 bases outside the gene matches.